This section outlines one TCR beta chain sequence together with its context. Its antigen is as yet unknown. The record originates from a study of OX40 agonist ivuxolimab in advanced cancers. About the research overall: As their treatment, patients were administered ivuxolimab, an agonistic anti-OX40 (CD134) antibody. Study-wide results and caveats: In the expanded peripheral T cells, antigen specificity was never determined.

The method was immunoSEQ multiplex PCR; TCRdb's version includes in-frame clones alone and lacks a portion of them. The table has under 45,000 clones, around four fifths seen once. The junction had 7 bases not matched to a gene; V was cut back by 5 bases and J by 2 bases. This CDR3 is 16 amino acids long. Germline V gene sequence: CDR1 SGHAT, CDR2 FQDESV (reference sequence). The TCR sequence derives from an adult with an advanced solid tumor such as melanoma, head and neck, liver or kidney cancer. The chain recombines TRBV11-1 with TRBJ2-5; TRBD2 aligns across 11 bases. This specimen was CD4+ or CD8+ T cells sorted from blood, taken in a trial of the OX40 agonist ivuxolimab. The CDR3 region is CASSTTLAGGQETQYF. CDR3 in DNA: TGTGCCAGCAGCACCACTCTAGCGGGAGGACAAGAGACCCAGTACTTC.